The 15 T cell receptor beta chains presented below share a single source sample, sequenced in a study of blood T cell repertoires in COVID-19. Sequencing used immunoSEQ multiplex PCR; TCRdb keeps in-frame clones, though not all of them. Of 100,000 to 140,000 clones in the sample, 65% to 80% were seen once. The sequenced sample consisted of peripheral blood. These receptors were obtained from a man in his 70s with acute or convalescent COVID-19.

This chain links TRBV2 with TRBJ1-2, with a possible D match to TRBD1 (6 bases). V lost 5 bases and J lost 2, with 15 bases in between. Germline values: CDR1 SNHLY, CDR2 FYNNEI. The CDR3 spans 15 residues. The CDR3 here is CASSPVSQGNYGYTF. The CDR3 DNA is TGTGCCAGCAGTCCAGTTTCACAGGGCAACTATGGCTACACCTTC.

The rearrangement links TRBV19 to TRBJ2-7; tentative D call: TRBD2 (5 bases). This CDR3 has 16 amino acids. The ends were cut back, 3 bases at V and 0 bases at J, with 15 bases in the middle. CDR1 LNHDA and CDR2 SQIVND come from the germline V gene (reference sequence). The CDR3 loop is CASSIGEGLASYEQYF. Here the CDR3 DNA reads TGTGCCAGTAGTATCGGGGAAGGTCTCGCCTCCTACGAGCAGTACTTC.

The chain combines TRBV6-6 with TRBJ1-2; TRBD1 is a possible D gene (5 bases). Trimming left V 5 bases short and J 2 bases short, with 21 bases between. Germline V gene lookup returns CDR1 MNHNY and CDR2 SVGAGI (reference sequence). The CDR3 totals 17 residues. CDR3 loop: CASSLSFRDSKNYGYTF. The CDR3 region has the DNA TGTGCCAGCAGTCTCTCTTTTAGAGACAGTAAAAACTATGGCTACACCTTC.

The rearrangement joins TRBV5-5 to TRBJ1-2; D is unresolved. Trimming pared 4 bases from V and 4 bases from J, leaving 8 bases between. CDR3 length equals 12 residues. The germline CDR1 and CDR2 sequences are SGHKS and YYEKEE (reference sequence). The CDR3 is CASSPEGYGYTF. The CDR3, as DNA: TGTGCCAGCAGCCCCGAGGGCTATGGCTACACCTTC.

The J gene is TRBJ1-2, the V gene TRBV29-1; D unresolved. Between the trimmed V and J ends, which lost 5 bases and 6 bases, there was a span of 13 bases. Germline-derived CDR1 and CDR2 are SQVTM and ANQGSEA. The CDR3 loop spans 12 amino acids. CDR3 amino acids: CSVRGYLDGYTF. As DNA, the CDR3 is TGCAGCGTTAGAGGGTATCTTGATGGCTACACCTTC.

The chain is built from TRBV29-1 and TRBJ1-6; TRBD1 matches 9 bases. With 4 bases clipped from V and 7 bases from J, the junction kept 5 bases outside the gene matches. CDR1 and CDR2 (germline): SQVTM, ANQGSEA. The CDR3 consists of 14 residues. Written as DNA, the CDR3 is TGCAGCGTTGCACTGGGACAGGGCAATTCACCCCTCCACTTT. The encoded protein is CSVALGQGNSPLHF.

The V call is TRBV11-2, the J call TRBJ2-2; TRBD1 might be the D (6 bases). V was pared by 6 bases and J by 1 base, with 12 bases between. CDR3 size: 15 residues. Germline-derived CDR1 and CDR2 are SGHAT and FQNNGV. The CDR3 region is CASRGGQKNTGELFF. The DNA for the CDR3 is TGTGCCAGCAGAGGGGGTCAGAAGAACACCGGGGAGCTGTTTTTT.

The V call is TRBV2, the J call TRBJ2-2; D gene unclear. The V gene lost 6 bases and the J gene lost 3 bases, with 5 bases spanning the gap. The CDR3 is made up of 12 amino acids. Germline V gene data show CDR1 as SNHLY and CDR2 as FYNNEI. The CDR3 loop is CASRADTGELFF. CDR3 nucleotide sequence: TGTGCCAGCAGAGCTGACACCGGGGAGCTGTTTTTT.

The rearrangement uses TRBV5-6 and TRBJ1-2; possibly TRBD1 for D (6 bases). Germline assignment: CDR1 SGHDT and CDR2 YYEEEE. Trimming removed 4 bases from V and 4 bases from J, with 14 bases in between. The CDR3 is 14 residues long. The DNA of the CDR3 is TGTGCCAGCAGCCTAACAGGGCCGGGCTATGGCTACACCTTC. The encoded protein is CASSLTGPGYGYTF. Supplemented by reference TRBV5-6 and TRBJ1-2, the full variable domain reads DAGVTQSPTHLIKTRGQQVTLRCSPKSGHDTVSWYQQALGQGPQFIFQYYEEEERQRGNFPDRFSGHQFPNYSSELNVNALLLGDSALYLCASSLTGPGYGYTFGSGTRLTVV.

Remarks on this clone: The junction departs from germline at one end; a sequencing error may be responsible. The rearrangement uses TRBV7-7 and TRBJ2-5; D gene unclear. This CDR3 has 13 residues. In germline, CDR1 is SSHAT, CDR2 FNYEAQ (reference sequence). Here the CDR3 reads CASSLNYGETQYF. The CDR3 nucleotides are TGTGCTAGCAGCTTAAACTATGGAGAGACCCAGTACTTC.

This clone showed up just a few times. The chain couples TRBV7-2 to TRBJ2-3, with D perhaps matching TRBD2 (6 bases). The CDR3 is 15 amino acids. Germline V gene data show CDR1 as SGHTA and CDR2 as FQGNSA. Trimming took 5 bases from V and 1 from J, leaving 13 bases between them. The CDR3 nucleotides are TGTGCCAGCAGCCCCTGGGGCGGGGGCACAGATACGCAGTATTTT. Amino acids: CASSPWGGGTDTQYF.

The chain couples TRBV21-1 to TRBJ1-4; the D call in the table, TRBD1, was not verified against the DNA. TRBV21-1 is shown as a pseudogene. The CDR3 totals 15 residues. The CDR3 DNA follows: TGTGCCAGCAGCACCAACAGGGGGTCTAATGAAAAACTGTTTTTT. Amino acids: CASSTNRGSNEKLFF.

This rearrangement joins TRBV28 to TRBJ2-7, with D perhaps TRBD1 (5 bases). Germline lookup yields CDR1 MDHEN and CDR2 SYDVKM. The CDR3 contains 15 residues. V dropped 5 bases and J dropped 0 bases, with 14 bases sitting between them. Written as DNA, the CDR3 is TGTGCCAGCAGTAACCAGGGCAAGGGCTCCTACGAGCAGTACTTC. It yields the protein CASSNQGKGSYEQYF. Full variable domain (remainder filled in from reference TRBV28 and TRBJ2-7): DVKVTQSSRYLVKRTGEKVFLECVQDMDHENMFWYRQDPGLGLRLIYFSYDVKMKEKGDIPEGYSVSREKKERFSLILESASTNQTSMYLCASSNQGKGSYEQYFGPGTRLTVT.

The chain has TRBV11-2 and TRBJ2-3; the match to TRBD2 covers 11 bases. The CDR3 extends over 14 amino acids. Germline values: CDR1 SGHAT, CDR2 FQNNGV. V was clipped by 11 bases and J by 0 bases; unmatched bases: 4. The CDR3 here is CASLAGASTDTQYF. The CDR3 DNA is TGTGCCTCACTAGCGGGGGCCAGCACAGATACGCAGTATTTT.

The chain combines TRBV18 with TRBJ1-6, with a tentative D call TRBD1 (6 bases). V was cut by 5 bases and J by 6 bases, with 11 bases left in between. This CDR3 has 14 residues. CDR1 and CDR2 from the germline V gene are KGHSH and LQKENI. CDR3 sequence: CASSRTDFNSPLHF. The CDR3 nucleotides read TGTGCCAGCTCAAGGACAGACTTTAATTCACCCCTCCACTTT.